These 3 T cell receptor beta chains share one sample of origin, sequenced in a study of blood T cells in healthy people across ages. Together with a sample-barcoded 5' primer, a J-beta primer mix was included in a second PCR lasting roughly 6 to 12 cycles. One entry per CDR3 protein, called by TCRdb with MiXCR from the 5' RACE reads. The data contain around 700,000 distinct CDR3 sequences, roughly 25% of them seen just once; the ten biggest clones take up under 10%. This same sample was also part of a study on T cells of mothers and their children.

Specimen: blood. The origin of the receptors is a boy younger than 18 in good health.

Only a few counts were recorded for this clonotype. The V and J genes are TRBV3-1 and TRBJ1-6; D possibly corresponds to TRBD1 (6 bases). Looked up from germline, CDR1 is LGHDT and CDR2 is YNNKEL (reference sequence). V dropped 1 base and J dropped 0 bases, with 10 bases sitting between them. This CDR3 comprises 17 residues. CDR3 nucleotides: TGTGCCAGCAGCCAAGGGACAGTGAGCTCCTATAATTCACCCCTCCACTTT. Translation: CASSQGTVSSYNSPLHF.

Only a few counts were recorded for this clonotype. This chain uses TRBV14 with TRBJ1-2; D remains ambiguous. This CDR3 is built from 12 residues. The ends were cut back, 3 bases at V and 7 bases at J, with 9 bases in the middle. From germline, CDR1 is SGHDN and CDR2 FVKESK. Here the CDR3 DNA reads TGTGCCAGCAGCCACCTCGAACGTGGCTACACCTTC. Translation gives CASSHLERGYTF.

This clonotype was counted at least ten times. The rearrangement joins TRBV29-1 to TRBJ2-5; TRBD1 aligns across 7 bases. V was clipped by 5 bases and J by 5 bases; unmatched bases: 11. Germline CDR1 and CDR2: SQVTM and ANQGSEA. The CDR3 contains 14 residues. The CDR3 DNA reads TGCAGCGTTAATAGGTGGCAGGGACAGGAGACCCAGTACTTC. Translation gives CSVNRWQGQETQYF.